There are many counts of the clone carrying this T cell receptor (beta chain). Its antigen is currently unknown. Researchers prepared the TCRbeta library using unique molecular identifiers, the study reports. MiXCR was run by TCRdb on the PCR reads, yielding one entry per CDR3 protein. The profile shows about 580,000 distinct CDR3 sequences, about 23% of them singletons. This record belongs to a study of T-cell reconstitution after alpha-beta-depleted transplantation in children. Points from the study as a whole: Diversity of TCRbeta at day 60 was high in some patients, arising from surviving recipient T cells and thymic progenitors. The main origin of T-cell counts and diversity one year after transplant was newly produced T cells. It was reported that alpha-beta T cells came from several hundred expanded graft clones (about two months after transplant).

The TCR originated in a boy under two years old who had a stem cell transplant for acute myeloid leukemia, so the T cells may come from the graft donor. The specimen was PBMCs, mostly from graft donor cells, collected 360 days after TCRalphabeta/CD19-depleted stem cell transplant.

CDR3 DNA: TGCAGTGTGGGACTCCGAACTCACAATGAGCAGTTCTTC. Translating gives CSVGLRTHNEQFF. The genes are TRBV20-1 and TRBJ2-1; D perhaps matches TRBD2 (6 bases). The germline V and J ends were trimmed by 7 bases and 5 bases, with 15 bases remaining between them. Germline CDR1 and CDR2: DFQATT and SNEGSKA (reference sequence). CDR3 length: 13 residues.